This T cell receptor (beta chain) was recovered during a study of cytomegalovirus exposure and HLA in healthy donors. On this clone: Its antigen is not known.

General study findings and limits: Rare sequences made up most TCRs, while some public TCRs were found in many donors.

PCR amplification relied on 60 Vbeta primers (plus 13 Jbeta primers). Produced via immunoSEQ multiplex PCR; TCRdb's table is partial and in-frame only. The table shows fewer than 90,000 clones, with roughly 76% occurring only once. Sequencing used PBMCs. The TCR was taken from a male donor in good health and CMV-seronegative.

CDR3: CASSKGGQLREQYF. The CDR3 DNA sequence: TGTGCCAGCTCAAAGGGGGGGCAGCTCCGCGAGCAGTACTTC. V and J are TRBV27 and TRBJ2-7, with a possible D match to TRBD2 (7 bases). Trimming took 8 bases from V and 6 from J, leaving 20 bases between them. Germline V gene data show CDR1 as MNHEY and CDR2 as SMNVEV (reference sequence). The CDR3 spans 14 residues.